Sequencing of this T cell receptor (beta chain) was carried out in a study of shared clonotypes between healthy human individuals. In the study overall: Plates per donor: three CD4 naive, three CD4 memory, two CD8 naive, one CD8 memory.

Each subset's genomic DNA was split evenly across several immunoSEQ plates. Clones were sequenced by immunoSEQ multiplex PCR, and TCRdb holds only the in-frame ones, with some missing. The sample records about 2.1 million clones, 80% to 95% being singletons. The naive CD8 fraction comprised CD45RO-negative cells positively selected for CCR7 and excluded terminally differentiated effector memory CD45RA+ cells. Germline values: CDR1 MNHEY, CDR2 SVGAGI. V shed 0 bases and J shed 0 bases, with 9 bases lying between them. The CDR3 is 16 amino acids. For this clone: The antigen is undetermined.

Study-level results: Naive subsets generally exceeded memory subsets in estimated richness.

Sample: naive CD8+ T cells from PBMCs. This sequence was found in a man between 18 and 29 years old in good health. Some clones in this sample may be carry-over from other donors' samples. The V call is TRBV6-5, the J call TRBJ2-1, with a possible D match to TRBD2 (6 bases). The CDR3 DNA sequence: TGTGCCAGCAGTTACTCTGTGACTAGCTCCTACAATGAGCAGTTCTTC. It yields the protein CASSYSVTSSYNEQFF.